This is a list of T cell receptor beta chains from one sample in a study of CD8 T cells in Susac syndrome. TCRdb reprocessed the immunoSEQ multiplex PCR reads via MiXCR and lists one record per CDR3 protein. The sample holds 130,000 to 150,000 distinct CDR3 sequences, roughly 94% seen once. The sequencing sample was made of CD4+ T cells from PBMCs. The origin of the receptors is a human donor in good health. Both conserved end residues are part of each CDR3. The order of the fields is CDR3 length, J gene, V gene, D gene, clone size, CDR3 DNA, CDR3 protein. A D gene is named only where the DNA matches it firmly. Expanded clones get a size class; other rows say once, few or many, or leave the size out.

CDR3 length: 16; J gene: TRBJ2-7; V gene: TRBV6-1; D gene: NA; clone size: NA; CDR3 DNA: TGTGCCAGCAGTGAAAGGGCAGGGGACTCCTCCTACGAGCAGTACTTC; CDR3 protein: CASSERAGDSSYEQYF
CDR3 length: 13; J gene: TRBJ2-7; V gene: TRBV13; D gene: TRBD2; clone size: NA; CDR3 DNA: TGTGCCAGCTGCTTACAAGGACTAGCGGTCTTGTCCTTC; CDR3 protein: CASCLQGLAVLSF
CDR3 length: 16; J gene: TRBJ2-1; V gene: TRBV20-1; D gene: NA; clone size: NA; CDR3 DNA: TGCAGTTCCAGATTACCTCTTCGTGGACCTGACAATGAGCAGTTCTTC; CDR3 protein: CSSRLPLRGPDNEQFF
CDR3 length: 15; J gene: TRBJ1-1; V gene: TRBV3-1; D gene: NA; clone size: NA; CDR3 DNA: TGTGCCAGCAGCCGGGTTCTTGTCCCCAACACTGAAGCTTTCTTT; CDR3 protein: CASSRVLVPNTEAFF
CDR3 length: 13; J gene: TRBJ2-1; V gene: TRBV5-6; D gene: NA; clone size: NA; CDR3 DNA: TGTGCCAGCAGCCCCCGGGGTGTGGATGAGCAGTTCTTC; CDR3 protein: CASSPRGVDEQFF
CDR3 length: 15; J gene: TRBJ2-7; V gene: TRBV6-1; D gene: NA; clone size: NA; CDR3 DNA: TGTGCCAGCAGTGAAAGTTGGCCAGGGAACTACGAGCAGTACTTC; CDR3 protein: CASSESWPGNYEQYF
CDR3 length: 12; J gene: TRBJ2-4; V gene: TRBV6-6; D gene: TRBD1; clone size: few; CDR3 DNA: TGTGCCAGCAGTCGACAGGGAAACATTCAGTACTTC; CDR3 protein: CASSRQGNIQYF
CDR3 length: 15; J gene: TRBJ2-2; V gene: TRBV24-1; D gene: NA; clone size: NA; CDR3 DNA: TGTGCCACCAGTGACTCCTCGATAGGCACCGGGGAGCTGTTTTTT; CDR3 protein: CATSDSSIGTGELFF
CDR3 length: 16; J gene: TRBJ2-4; V gene: TRBV6-1; D gene: NA; clone size: few; CDR3 DNA: TGTGCCAGCAGTCCCTTCCGGGGGGCGGCCAAAAACATTCAGTACTTC; CDR3 protein: CASSPFRGAAKNIQYF
CDR3 length: 15; J gene: TRBJ2-3; V gene: TRBV29-1; D gene: NA; clone size: NA; CDR3 DNA: TGCAGCGTTGAGGCGGGGCGCGAGAGCACAGATACGCAGTATTTT; CDR3 protein: CSVEAGRESTDTQYF
CDR3 length: 14; J gene: TRBJ2-7; V gene: TRBV27; D gene: NA; clone size: NA; CDR3 DNA: TGTGCCAGCAGTACGATAGGGGTAAACTACGAGCAGTACTTC; CDR3 protein: CASSTIGVNYEQYF
CDR3 length: 16; J gene: TRBJ2-1; V gene: TRBV7-2; D gene: NA; clone size: NA; CDR3 DNA: TGTGCCAGCAGCTCGAGGGGACGACTAGTATATAATGAGCAGTTCTTC; CDR3 protein: CASSSRGRLVYNEQFF
CDR3 length: 13; J gene: TRBJ1-1; V gene: TRBV6-6; D gene: NA; clone size: NA; CDR3 DNA: TGTGCCAGCGAAAAACTTACGGGGGCCGAAGCTTTCTTT; CDR3 protein: CASEKLTGAEAFF
CDR3 length: 18; J gene: TRBJ2-1; V gene: TRBV7-9; D gene: NA; clone size: NA; CDR3 DNA: TGTGCCAGCAGCCCTAGTAGAGGGGGGAGGGTCTTTTACAATGAGCAGTTCTTC; CDR3 protein: CASSPSRGGRVFYNEQFF
CDR3 length: 14; J gene: TRBJ2-7; V gene: TRBV20-1; D gene: TRBD2; clone size: NA; CDR3 DNA: TGCAGTGCTATAGGTCTAGCGGGAGGGTTGGAGCAGTACTTC; CDR3 protein: CSAIGLAGGLEQYF
CDR3 length: 20; J gene: TRBJ1-3; V gene: TRBV15; D gene: NA; clone size: NA; CDR3 DNA: TGTGCCACCAGCAGAGATTTGCGGCTCTTGCCCTGGAGCTCTGGAAACACCATATATTTT; CDR3 protein: CATSRDLRLLPWSSGNTIYF
CDR3 length: 14; J gene: TRBJ1-5; V gene: TRBV6-5; D gene: NA; clone size: NA; CDR3 DNA: TGTGCCAGCAGTTCCTCAAGACCATATCAGCCCCAGCATTTT; CDR3 protein: CASSSSRPYQPQHF
CDR3 length: 15; J gene: TRBJ2-2; V gene: TRBV5-4; D gene: TRBD1; clone size: NA; CDR3 DNA: TGTGCCAGCAGCCAAAGACAGGGAACGACCGGGGAGCTGTTTTTT; CDR3 protein: CASSQRQGTTGELFF
CDR3 length: 13; J gene: TRBJ1-4; V gene: TRBV21-1; D gene: NA; clone size: NA; CDR3 DNA: TGTGCCAGCTGCGAGGGGACTAATGAAAAACTGTTTTTT; CDR3 protein: CASCEGTNEKLFF
CDR3 length: 14; J gene: TRBJ2-7; V gene: TRBV2; D gene: TRBD1; clone size: NA; CDR3 DNA: TGTGCCAGCAGTCGGACAGGGGCCTCCTACGAGCAGTACTTC; CDR3 protein: CASSRTGASYEQYF
CDR3 length: 16; J gene: TRBJ2-1; V gene: TRBV20-1; D gene: TRBD2; clone size: NA; CDR3 DNA: TGCAGTGCTAGAGACGGGACTAGCGGGAGGTTTAATGAGCAGTTCTTC; CDR3 protein: CSARDGTSGRFNEQFF
CDR3 length: 16; J gene: TRBJ2-5; V gene: TRBV20-1; D gene: NA; clone size: NA; CDR3 DNA: TGCAGTGCCAGAGGGGCTACAGGGATCACAGGGGAGACCCAGTACTTC; CDR3 protein: CSARGATGITGETQYF
CDR3 length: 12; J gene: TRBJ2-3; V gene: TRBV11-2; D gene: NA; clone size: once; CDR3 DNA: TGTGCCAGCAGCTTACAGCAGTATACGCAGTATTTT; CDR3 protein: CASSLQQYTQYF
CDR3 length: 15; J gene: TRBJ2-1; V gene: TRBV20-1; D gene: TRBD2; clone size: NA; CDR3 DNA: TGCAGTGCGCCCCGACTAGCGGGACCCTTCAATGAGCAGTTCTTC; CDR3 protein: CSAPRLAGPFNEQFF
CDR3 length: 12; J gene: TRBJ2-7; V gene: TRBV27; D gene: NA; clone size: NA; CDR3 DNA: TGTGCCAGCAGGCCGGGACCCTACTCCCAGTACTTC; CDR3 protein: CASRPGPYSQYF
CDR3 length: 16; J gene: TRBJ1-3; V gene: TRBV9; D gene: NA; clone size: NA; CDR3 DNA: TGTGCCAGCAGCGTAGTCACCCCGGGCCCTGGAAACACCATATATTTT; CDR3 protein: CASSVVTPGPGNTIYF
CDR3 length: 16; J gene: TRBJ1-4; V gene: TRBV3-1; D gene: TRBD1; clone size: NA; CDR3 DNA: TGTGCCAGCAGCCGCTTCGTGGGACAGGGTAATGAAAAACTGTTTTTT; CDR3 protein: CASSRFVGQGNEKLFF
CDR3 length: 15; J gene: TRBJ1-5; V gene: TRBV4-2; D gene: TRBD1; clone size: NA; CDR3 DNA: TGTGCCAGCAGCCCACGAGGGGGCCTAAATCAGCCCCAGCATTTT; CDR3 protein: CASSPRGGLNQPQHF
CDR3 length: 15; J gene: TRBJ2-3; V gene: TRBV5-1; D gene: NA; clone size: once; CDR3 DNA: TGCGCCAGCAGCTTGCGCTCCTTGGGCACAGATACGCAGTATTTT; CDR3 protein: CASSLRSLGTDTQYF
CDR3 length: 16; J gene: TRBJ2-5; V gene: TRBV27; D gene: TRBD2; clone size: NA; CDR3 DNA: TGTGCCAGCAGTTCGGCGGGACTAGTCTTGCAAGAGACCCAGTACTTC; CDR3 protein: CASSSAGLVLQETQYF
CDR3 length: 12; J gene: TRBJ1-2; V gene: TRBV5-1; D gene: NA; clone size: NA; CDR3 DNA: TGCGCCAGCCGTTCCGGAACTAGAGGCTACACCTTC; CDR3 protein: CASRSGTRGYTF
CDR3 length: 13; J gene: TRBJ2-1; V gene: TRBV15; D gene: NA; clone size: NA; CDR3 DNA: TGTGCCACCAGCAGCGGGATAGGCAATGAGCAGTTCTTC; CDR3 protein: CATSSGIGNEQFF
CDR3 length: 14; J gene: TRBJ2-5; V gene: TRBV2; D gene: NA; clone size: NA; CDR3 DNA: TGTGCCAGCAGTGTAGCAGGGGTGGGAGAGACCCAGTACTTC; CDR3 protein: CASSVAGVGETQYF
CDR3 length: 12; J gene: TRBJ1-2; V gene: TRBV9; D gene: TRBD1; clone size: once; CDR3 DNA: TGTGCCAGCAGTGGGGACAGGGACGGCTACACCTTC; CDR3 protein: CASSGDRDGYTF
CDR3 length: 12; J gene: TRBJ2-7; V gene: TRBV6-6; D gene: NA; clone size: few; CDR3 DNA: TGTGCCAGCTCTCTCCAGGGCGACGAGCAGTACTTC; CDR3 protein: CASSLQGDEQYF
CDR3 length: 15; J gene: TRBJ1-3; V gene: TRBV30; D gene: NA; clone size: NA; CDR3 DNA: TGTGCCTCGGGAGGCACGGGTAACTCTGGAAACACCATATATTTT; CDR3 protein: CASGGTGNSGNTIYF
CDR3 length: 15; J gene: TRBJ1-2; V gene: TRBV13; D gene: TRBD1; clone size: NA; CDR3 DNA: TGTGCCAGCAGCCCATGGACAGGGGGCAACTATGGCTACACCTTC; CDR3 protein: CASSPWTGGNYGYTF
CDR3 length: 15; J gene: TRBJ2-5; V gene: TRBV14; D gene: TRBD2; clone size: NA; CDR3 DNA: TGTGCCAGCAGCCAATTAGCGGGGCGCCAAGAGACCCAGTACTTC; CDR3 protein: CASSQLAGRQETQYF
CDR3 length: 15; J gene: TRBJ2-7; V gene: TRBV5-1; D gene: TRBD1; clone size: NA; CDR3 DNA: TGCGCCAGCAGCTCACAATCGGGACAGGGTTACGAGCAGTACTTC; CDR3 protein: CASSSQSGQGYEQYF
CDR3 length: 16; J gene: TRBJ2-1; V gene: TRBV9; D gene: TRBD2; clone size: NA; CDR3 DNA: TGTGCCAGCAGCCCCCGGGGGGGCGGGCGGTACAATGAGCAGTTCTTC; CDR3 protein: CASSPRGGGRYNEQFF
CDR3 length: 15; J gene: TRBJ1-1; V gene: TRBV7-9; D gene: TRBD1; clone size: once; CDR3 DNA: TGTGCCAGCAGCTTGCAGGGGGCAGGGAACACTGAAGCTTTCTTT; CDR3 protein: CASSLQGAGNTEAFF
CDR3 length: 14; J gene: TRBJ2-7; V gene: TRBV5-1; D gene: NA; clone size: NA; CDR3 DNA: TGCGCCAGCAGCTTGGATGGGGTTCTTTACGAGCAGTACTTC; CDR3 protein: CASSLDGVLYEQYF
CDR3 length: 14; J gene: TRBJ1-4; V gene: TRBV6-2/TRBV6-3; D gene: TRBD1; clone size: NA; CDR3 DNA: TGTGCCAGCAGGCTCGGACAGGGGCGCCGAAAACTGTTTTTT; CDR3 protein: CASRLGQGRRKLFF
CDR3 length: 14; J gene: TRBJ1-2; V gene: TRBV30; D gene: NA; clone size: once; CDR3 DNA: TGTGCCTGGAGTATCGGTCAAGCTAACTATGGCTACACCTTC; CDR3 protein: CAWSIGQANYGYTF
CDR3 length: 11; J gene: TRBJ2-7; V gene: TRBV3-1; D gene: NA; clone size: NA; CDR3 DNA: TGTGCCAGCAGCCAGGATGGAGAGCAGTACTTC; CDR3 protein: CASSQDGEQYF
CDR3 length: 14; J gene: TRBJ1-2; V gene: TRBV9; D gene: NA; clone size: NA; CDR3 DNA: TGTGCCAGCAGCGTAGGAGGGACCTTCTATGGCTACACCTTC; CDR3 protein: CASSVGGTFYGYTF
CDR3 length: 15; J gene: TRBJ2-7; V gene: TRBV27; D gene: NA; clone size: NA; CDR3 DNA: TGTGCCAGCAGTTCGGCACCCGGGACTCTCTACGAGCAGTACTTC; CDR3 protein: CASSSAPGTLYEQYF
CDR3 length: 16; J gene: TRBJ2-2; V gene: TRBV5-1; D gene: TRBD1; clone size: NA; CDR3 DNA: TGCGCCAGCAGTTCCAAGACAGGGACGAACACCGGGGAGCTGTTTTTT; CDR3 protein: CASSSKTGTNTGELFF
CDR3 length: 14; J gene: TRBJ2-7; V gene: TRBV30; D gene: NA; clone size: NA; CDR3 DNA: TGTGCCTGGACCCCTCCGGGGGAATCCTACGAGCAGTACTTC; CDR3 protein: CAWTPPGESYEQYF
CDR3 length: 12; J gene: TRBJ1-2; V gene: TRBV6-6; D gene: NA; clone size: few; CDR3 DNA: TGTGCCAGCAGTTTATCTGACTATGGCTACACCTTC; CDR3 protein: CASSLSDYGYTF
CDR3 length: 13; J gene: TRBJ2-3; V gene: TRBV5-6; D gene: NA; clone size: NA; CDR3 DNA: TGTGCCAGCAGCACGTGGGAGGCAGATACGCAGTATTTT; CDR3 protein: CASSTWEADTQYF
CDR3 length: 9; J gene: TRBJ1-1; V gene: TRBV12-3/TRBV12-4; D gene: NA; clone size: NA; CDR3 DNA: TGTGCCACTAACACTGAAGCTTTCTTT; CDR3 protein: CATNTEAFF
CDR3 length: 18; J gene: TRBJ2-7; V gene: TRBV6-5; D gene: TRBD1; clone size: NA; CDR3 DNA: TGTGCCAGCAGTTATACCCATCACGGACAGGTTCGACTCTACGAGCAGTACTTC; CDR3 protein: CASSYTHHGQVRLYEQYF
CDR3 length: 14; J gene: TRBJ2-7; V gene: TRBV7-9; D gene: NA; clone size: NA; CDR3 DNA: TGTGCCAGCACTTCGAGTGGGGGACCCTACGAGCAGTACTTC; CDR3 protein: CASTSSGGPYEQYF
CDR3 length: 15; J gene: TRBJ2-1; V gene: TRBV30; D gene: TRBD2; clone size: NA; CDR3 DNA: TGTGCCTGGAGCCTTAGCGGGAGTACCTACAATGAGCAGTTCTTC; CDR3 protein: CAWSLSGSTYNEQFF